This is a list of T cell receptor beta chains from one sample in a study of T cell changes during pregnancy in multiple sclerosis. TCRdb's table, derived via immunoSEQ multiplex PCR, lists solely in-frame clones and lacks some. The sample holds roughly 100,000 clones, roughly nine tenths seen once. The material sequenced was peripheral blood, taken before pregnancy. Source of these receptors: a female donor with multiple sclerosis, enrolled in a pregnancy study. Each CDR3 is given without its conserved first and last residue. The order of the fields is J gene, V gene, CDR3 protein.

TRBJ1-1 | TRBV11-3 | ASSPRGRGTEAF
TRBJ1-2 | TRBV28 | ASSRSVYT
TRBJ2-7 | TRBV28 | ASSFWLAGKAEQY
TRBJ1-1 | TRBV7-3 | ASSLNTNTEAF
TRBJ1-2 | TRBV5-1 | ASSFTGINYGYT
TRBJ1-1 | TRBV6-6 | ASSRTGGATEAF
TRBJ2-3 | TRBV10-2 | ASRRWGTSTDTQY
TRBJ2-3 | TRBV18 | ASSPPSKSTDTQY
TRBJ1-2 | TRBV5-4 | ASSFQGAQVYGYT
TRBJ2-2 | TRBV2 | ASRLRTGGTSAGELF
TRBJ2-1 | TRBV18 | ASSPVGGVSYNEQF
TRBJ2-5 | TRBV6-6 | ASRAEGAGGRETQY
TRBJ1-2 | TRBV4-1 | ASSQPGARYGYT
TRBJ1-6 | TRBV2 | ASSERDRASSPLH
TRBJ1-5 | TRBV5-1 | ASSPFPWPQH
TRBJ2-7 | TRBV10-2 | ASTPGQEYEQY
TRBJ2-2 | TRBV6-1 | ASRGAGANTGELF
TRBJ2-6 | TRBV10-3 | AISETGTASGANVLT
TRBJ2-7 | TRBV5-6 | ASSHGTSEQY
TRBJ1-5 | TRBV6-1 | ASSEASFAGPQH
TRBJ2-1 | TRBV7-2 | ASSLVFGSGSEQF
TRBJ2-1 | TRBV19 | ASSIGEGHNEQF
TRBJ2-7 | TRBV6-5 | ASSYSELAGGYEQY
TRBJ1-2 | TRBV7-9 | ASSSIPRTGGNYGYT
TRBJ2-1 | TRBV5-6 | ASSLGLEAHPDNGQF
TRBJ1-2 | TRBV11-2 | ASSLQGARHYGYT
TRBJ2-7 | TRBV14 | ASSFSQAEQY
TRBJ2-3 | TRBV7-2 | ASSLVAGGRTDTQY
TRBJ1-5 | TRBV28 | ASSLVGQENQPQH
TRBJ2-5 | TRBV10-3 | AISEPTEYQETQY
TRBJ2-3 | TRBV7-9 | ASSFHSGGNTDTQY
TRBJ1-1 | TRBV5-1 | ASSLEQGNTEAF
TRBJ2-6 | TRBV7-3 | ASSLAGLGANVLT